Below, 24 T cell receptor beta chains from the same sample are listed, as sequenced in a study of control samples from healthy donors and cancer patients. The table came from immunoSEQ multiplex PCR; TCRdb's copy has only in-frame clones and leaves some out. Counted here are approximately 180,000 clones, about nine tenths occurring once; the ten biggest clones make up 2%. Sequenced: blood. The receptor source for this set is a woman in her forties in good health.

This clone is a singleton in its sample. The V call is TRBV7-3, the J call TRBJ1-1, with unresolved D. The CDR3 contains 13 residues. V lost 5 bases to trimming and J lost 3 bases, with 10 bases between them. Germline-derived CDR1 and CDR2 are SGHTA and FQGTGA. CDR3 region: CASSQARDTEAFF. CDR3 coding DNA: TGTGCCAGCAGCCAGGCCCGGGACACTGAAGCTTTCTTT.

V gene TRBV9 combines with J gene TRBJ1-2, with D possibly matching TRBD1 (5 bases). The germline CDR1 and CDR2 sequences are SGDLS and YYNGEE. This CDR3 spans 15 amino acids. Trimming cost V 0 bases and J 7 bases, with 16 bases left between them. CDR3 bases: TGTGCCAGCAGCGTAGGGCTCGTTTCGGGGCTTGGCTACACCTTC. Translation: CASSVGLVSGLGYTF.

The chain employs TRBV15 and TRBJ1-6; D not resolved. Deletions cut 0 bases from V and 10 bases from J, with 13 bases between. CDR1 and CDR2 (germline): LNHNV, YYDKDF (reference sequence). This CDR3 has 15 amino acids. The CDR3 sequence: CATSRDLGEASPLHF. The CDR3 DNA sequence: TGTGCCACCAGCAGAGATCTCGGGGAGGCATCACCCCTCCACTTT.

The chain combines TRBV7-9 with TRBJ2-7; TRBD2 matches at 16 bases. The CDR3 is 18 amino acids. V gave up 2 bases and J gave up 5 bases; unmatched junction bases: 9. Germline V lookup: CDR1 SEHNR, CDR2 FQNEAQ (reference sequence). The CDR3 DNA reads TGTGCCAGCAGCTTACTCACCGGGACTAGCGGGGGGGCCCACGAGCAGTACTTC. The encoded protein is CASSLLTGTSGGAHEQYF.

This CDR3 is CASSSEGTGNQPQHF. CDR3 DNA: TGTGCCAGCAGCTCCGAGGGGACAGGGAATCAGCCCCAGCATTTT. The chain carries TRBV7-6 and TRBJ1-5; 9 nucleotides align to TRBD1. Germline-derived CDR1 and CDR2 are SGHVS and FNYEAQ. There are 15 residues in the CDR3. The V and J ends lost 4 bases and 4 bases, in that order; junction bases with no gene match: 5.

This chain joins TRBV27 and TRBJ1-6, with D perhaps matching TRBD1 (5 bases). With 2 bases removed from V and 2 bases from J, the gap between germline ends came to 7 bases. In germline, CDR1 is MNHEY, CDR2 SMNVEV (reference sequence). The CDR3 runs to 15 residues. CDR3 in DNA: TGTGCCAGCAGTTTAAAGGGACCCTATAATTCACCCCTCCACTTT. It encodes CASSLKGPYNSPLHF.

V is TRBV3-1 (or the pseudogene TRBV3-2) and J is TRBJ2-6; D remains ambiguous. Germline V gene data show CDR1 as LGHDT and CDR2 as YNNKEL (reference sequence). The CDR3 sequence is 18 residues long. Trimming took 4 bases from V and 3 from J, leaving 19 bases between them. CDR3: CASSPPGLGRDGANVLTF. CDR3 nucleotide sequence: TGTGCCAGCAGCCCTCCGGGCCTAGGAAGGGATGGGGCCAACGTCCTGACTTTC.

The genes are TRBV27 and TRBJ1-2, with 8 bases aligning to TRBD1. The CDR3 covers 14 residues. Germline assignment: CDR1 MNHEY and CDR2 SMNVEV (reference sequence). The V gene end was trimmed by 10 bases and the J gene end by 2 bases; junction bases not matched to a gene: 9. DNA for the CDR3: TGTGCCACGTTCTCCGGGACAGGAAACTATGGCTACACCTTC. Translated, it gives CATFSGTGNYGYTF.

The chain is built from TRBV19 and TRBJ1-2; 7 bases are a match to TRBD1. CDR3 length: 12 amino acids. V shed 7 bases and J 3 bases; nucleotides not matched to a gene: 2. Germline CDR1 and CDR2: LNHDA and SQIVND (reference sequence). CDR3 sequence: CASTTGDYGYTF. The CDR3 nucleotides read TGTGCCAGTACCACAGGGGACTATGGCTACACCTTC. The full variable domain, with the rest looked up from reference TRBV19 and TRBJ1-2, is DGGITQSPKYLFRKEGQNVTLSCEQNLNHDAMYWYRQDPGQGLRLIYYSQIVNDFQKGDIAEGYSVSREKKESFPLTVTSAQKNPTAFYLCASTTGDYGYTFGSGTRLTVV.

V gene TRBV19 combines with J gene TRBJ2-3, with D maybe TRBD2 (6 bases). CDR3 length: 16 residues. Per the germline V gene, CDR1 is LNHDA and CDR2 is SQIVND (reference sequence). The germline V and J ends were trimmed by 4 bases and 2 bases, with 16 bases remaining between them. The CDR3 is CASSSGYGGLTDTQYF. CDR3 nucleotide sequence: TGTGCCAGTAGTAGCGGTTATGGGGGACTCACAGATACGCAGTATTTT.

This clone is medium-sized. CDR3 sequence: CASSLTSGGAETQYF. The CDR3, as DNA: TGTGCCAGCAGTTTGACTAGCGGGGGGGCCGAGACCCAGTACTTC. The chain has TRBV6-2 or TRBV6-3 and TRBJ2-5, with 14 bases fitting TRBD2. The CDR3 runs to 15 residues. V lost 4 bases, J lost 5 bases, and 3 bases stayed unmatched. Germline V gene data show CDR1 as MNHEY and CDR2 as SVGEGT.

Only one count was recorded for this clone. This chain connects TRBV9 to TRBJ1-1; D call uncertain. CDR3 length: 17 residues. V was cut by 1 base and J by 0 bases, with 16 bases left in between. The germline CDR1 and CDR2 sequences are SGDLS and YYNGEE. CDR3 residues: CASSVLDGYSMNTEAFF. The CDR3 DNA sequence: TGTGCCAGCAGCGTACTAGATGGGTATTCCATGAACACTGAAGCTTTCTTT.

The genes are TRBV5-1 and TRBJ2-7; 8 nucleotides line up with TRBD2. CDR1 and CDR2 (germline): SGHRS, YFSETQ. V gave up 0 bases and J gave up 6 bases; unmatched junction bases: 8. The CDR3 covers 15 residues. For the CDR3, the DNA is TGCGCCAGCAGCTTGGCGGGACTAGAAGGTCGCGAGCAGTACTTC. Protein: CASSLAGLEGREQYF.

The rearrangement joins TRBV5-6 to TRBJ2-7, with D possibly called TRBD1 or TRBD2 (5 bases each). Per the germline V gene, CDR1 is SGHDT and CDR2 is YYEEEE. CDR3 length equals 14 residues. V was trimmed by 3 bases and J by 6 bases, leaving 16 bases between them. The CDR3: CASSSYPGLGEQYF. The CDR3 region has the DNA TGTGCCAGCAGCTCCTACCCGGGGCTGGGCGAGCAGTACTTC.

This sequence joins TRBV5-1 and TRBJ2-7, with 12 bases that match TRBD2. V shed 0 bases and J 4 bases; nucleotides not matched to a gene: 8. This CDR3 contains 17 residues. Germline CDR1 SGHRS, CDR2 YFSETQ. CDR3 nucleotides: TGCGCCAGCAGCTTGGTTCTAGCGGGGGGGCCCCGGTACGAGCAGTACTTC. It specifies CASSLVLAGGPRYEQYF.

This chain uses TRBV5-6 with TRBJ1-2; TRBD1 matches at 7 bases. This CDR3 spans 15 amino acids. The V gene's germline CDR1 is SGHDT and CDR2 YYEEEE. Trimming took 3 bases from V and 3 from J; bases not matched to a gene: 8. In nucleotides, the CDR3 is TGTGCCAGCAGCTCGAGACAGGGTGTGGACTATGGCTACACCTTC. Its translation is CASSSRQGVDYGYTF. The variable domain in full, with the rest retrieved from reference TRBV5-6 and TRBJ1-2, is DAGVTQSPTHLIKTRGQQVTLRCSPKSGHDTVSWYQQALGQGPQFIFQYYEEEERQRGNFPDRFSGHQFPNYSSELNVNALLLGDSALYLCASSSRQGVDYGYTFGSGTRLTVV.

V and J are TRBV28 and TRBJ2-7; no firm D call. The germline V and J ends were trimmed by 3 bases and 0 bases, with 9 bases remaining between them. CDR3 length equals 14 residues. Germline V gene sequence: CDR1 MDHEN, CDR2 SYDVKM. The CDR3 region is CASSFTLSSYEQYF. CDR3 in DNA: TGTGCCAGCAGTTTCACATTGAGCTCCTACGAGCAGTACTTC.

This sequence joins TRBV4-1 and TRBJ2-1, with D possibly being TRBD2 (5 bases). The CDR3 is made up of 16 amino acids. V was pared by 0 bases and J by 2 bases, with 11 bases between. Germline lookup yields CDR1 MGHRA and CDR2 YSYEKL. The CDR3: CASSQEGSGPYNEQFF. DNA for the CDR3: TGCGCCAGCAGCCAAGAGGGGAGTGGACCCTACAATGAGCAGTTCTTC.

The chain has TRBV5-1 and TRBJ2-7, with a possible D match to TRBD1 (5 bases). V shed 0 bases and J shed 6 bases, with 13 bases lying between them. CDR3 size: 14 residues. The germline V gene encodes CDR1 SGHRS and CDR2 YFSETQ. CDR3 DNA: TGCGCCAGCAGCTTGGACAGGATGTCCCTCGAGCAGTACTTC. It yields the protein CASSLDRMSLEQYF.

The CDR3 protein is CASSEALAGGPDTQYF. The CDR3 coding sequence is TGTGCCAGCAGTGAGGCCCTAGCGGGGGGGCCAGATACGCAGTATTTT. The chain couples TRBV6-4 to TRBJ2-3; 12 bases fit TRBD2. This CDR3 spans 16 amino acids. With V trimmed by 3 bases and J by 4 bases, 5 bases remained unmatched. Per germline, CDR1 MRHNA and CDR2 SNTAGT.

This clone appeared once. The chain combines TRBV6-1 with TRBJ2-3; tentative D call: TRBD2 (5 bases). There are 18 residues in the CDR3. Germline loops: CDR1 MNHNS, CDR2 SASEGT. V gave up 3 bases and J gave up 0 bases, with 19 bases separating them. The CDR3: CASSDPHATSGSTDTQYF. The CDR3 DNA follows: TGTGCCAGCAGTGACCCACACGCTACTAGTGGGAGCACAGATACGCAGTATTTT.

The genes are TRBV5-4 and TRBJ1-2, with unresolved D. The CDR3 loop spans 15 amino acids. Germline values: CDR1 SGHNT, CDR2 YYREEE (reference sequence). Trimming shortened V by 0 bases and J by 0 bases, and 9 bases separated the two germline ends. CDR3 residues: CASSLAGIANYGYTF. DNA of the CDR3: TGTGCCAGCAGCTTGGCAGGTATAGCTAACTATGGCTACACCTTC.

This clone occurred a few times. The J gene is TRBJ2-7, the V gene TRBV7-2, with 8 bases that match TRBD1. Trimming took 6 bases from V and 0 from J; bases not matched to a gene: 7. Germline CDR1 SGHTA, CDR2 FQGNSA. This CDR3 is 15 amino acids long. The CDR3 DNA sequence: TGTGCCAGCAGATACAGGGACAGGTCCTCCTACGAGCAGTACTTC. Translating gives CASRYRDRSSYEQYF.

This clone showed up just a few times. The CDR3 DNA follows: TGTGCCAGCAGTGACTCGTCGGGACAGGGATCCGGGGAGCTGTTTTTT. Translated, it gives CASSDSSGQGSGELFF. The chain carries TRBV6-4 and TRBJ2-2; 9 bases are shared with TRBD1. The CDR3 covers 16 residues. V dropped 0 bases and J dropped 6; count of bases not matched to a gene: 5. Germline CDR1 MRHNA, CDR2 SNTAGT.